What follows are 25 T cell receptor beta chains derived from one specimen sequenced in a study of cytomegalovirus exposure and HLA in healthy donors. The study ran its PCR with 60 Vbeta and 13 Jbeta primers. Repertoires were generated with immunoSEQ multiplex PCR, while TCRdb's copy carries only in-frame clones and drops some. Among around 160,000 clones, 68% were seen once, and the ten largest hold about 2.5%. The sample taken for sequencing was PBMCs. Receptor source: a woman in her forties in good health and CMV-seropositive.

V and J are TRBV27 and TRBJ1-6; D call uncertain. Germline lookup yields CDR1 MNHEY and CDR2 SMNVEV (reference sequence). V was cut by 6 bases and J by 0 bases, with 9 bases left in between. This CDR3 contains 15 residues. The CDR3 here is CASREGSSYNSPLHF. The CDR3 nucleotides read TGTGCCAGCAGAGAAGGGAGCTCCTATAATTCACCCCTCCACTTT.

This clone turned up a few times. CDR3 sequence reads: CASRPGLAEDTQYF. The CDR3, as DNA: TGTGCCAGCAGGCCGGGACTAGCGGAAGATACGCAGTATTTT. This chain joins TRBV6-1 and TRBJ2-3; TRBD2 agrees at 11 bases. Germline loops: CDR1 MNHNS, CDR2 SASEGT. This CDR3 has 14 residues. J gave up 5 bases and V 6 bases, and 4 bases lay outside the gene matches.

The rearrangement joins TRBV10-3 to TRBJ2-7, with D possibly matching TRBD1 (6 bases). Trimming pared 11 bases from V and 1 base from J, leaving 12 bases between. The CDR3 runs 12 residues. Germline CDR1 ENHRY, CDR2 SYGVKD. CDR3 residues: CAGAGESYEQYF. For the CDR3, the DNA is TGTGCCGGCGCAGGGGAATCCTACGAGCAGTACTTC.

V usage is TRBV19 and J usage is TRBJ2-1; D unresolved. Germline V gene lookup returns CDR1 LNHDA and CDR2 SQIVND (reference sequence). The germline V and J ends were trimmed by 0 bases and 4 bases, with 16 bases remaining between them. The CDR3 runs 17 residues. Written as DNA, the CDR3 is TGTGCCAGTAGTATAGATGCGTTGACTTTCCTATACAATGAGCAGTTCTTC. It codes for CASSIDALTFLYNEQFF.

This clone has more than one count but fewer than ten. The chain employs TRBV5-1 and TRBJ2-2; 7 nucleotides align to TRBD2. The CDR3 extends over 15 amino acids. The V gene's germline CDR1 is SGHRS and CDR2 YFSETQ. The trim removed 4 bases at V and 0 bases at J, leaving 3 bases unmatched. The CDR3 sequence: CASSPTSANTGELFF. The CDR3 DNA reads as TGCGCCAGCAGCCCAACTAGCGCGAACACCGGGGAGCTGTTTTTT.

J is TRBJ1-1 and V is TRBV7-9, with D unresolved. The CDR3 covers 14 residues. The V and J ends lost 2 bases and 3 bases respectively, with 10 bases between them. Germline V lookup: CDR1 SEHNR, CDR2 FQNEAQ (reference sequence). CDR3 in DNA: TGTGCCAGCAGCTTACAAGTAGCTGACACTGAAGCTTTCTTT. Amino acids: CASSLQVADTEAFF. Filled out from reference TRBV7-9 and TRBJ1-1, the complete variable domain reads DTGVSQNPRHKITKRGQNVTFRCDPISEHNRLYWYRQTLGQGPEFLTYFQNEAQLEKSRLLSDRFSAERPKGSFSTLEIQRTEQGDSAMYLCASSLQVADTEAFFGQGTRLTVV.

The V gene is TRBV5-1, the J gene TRBJ2-1; a weak D match, TRBD2 (5 bases). V shed 4 bases and J shed 1 base, with 12 bases lying between them. Per the germline V gene, CDR1 is SGHRS and CDR2 is YFSETQ. The CDR3 covers 15 residues. The chain's CDR3 is CASSTGSSSYNEQFF. The DNA for the CDR3 is TGCGCCAGCAGCACGGGGAGTAGTTCCTACAATGAGCAGTTCTTC.

The CDR3 sequence: CASSQPSGLIPEQYF. CDR3 DNA: TGTGCCAGCAGCCAGCCCTCGGGTCTGATACCCGAGCAGTACTTC. This sequence joins TRBV7-2 and TRBJ2-7; unclear D gene. This CDR3 contains 15 residues. Germline values: CDR1 SGHTA, CDR2 FQGNSA. V lost 5 bases and J 6 bases, leaving 20 bases between the germline ends.

The V and J genes are TRBV28 and TRBJ2-7, with 9 bases matching TRBD2. The CDR3 length is 12 residues. Losses at the gene ends were 10 bases for V and 3 bases for J; bases not matched to a gene: 4. Germline V CDR1 and CDR2: MDHEN, SYDVKM. The CDR3, as DNA: TGTGCCACCCTAGCGGGACGCTACGAGCAGTACTTC. Translating it yields CATLAGRYEQYF.

The V and J genes are TRBV5-1 and TRBJ2-6, with TRBD1 as a possible D gene (5 bases). Germline V gives CDR1 SGHRS, CDR2 YFSETQ. Trimming removed 4 bases from V and 2 bases from J, with 10 bases in between. The CDR3 runs 15 residues. CDR3: CASSLQGAGANVLTF. Written as DNA, the CDR3 is TGCGCCAGCAGCCTTCAGGGTGCTGGGGCCAACGTCCTGACTTTC.

This clone was observed a single time. The chain recombines TRBV5-1 with TRBJ2-6; D is possibly TRBD1 (6 bases). CDR1 SGHRS and CDR2 YFSETQ come from the germline V gene. This CDR3 has 16 residues. V dropped 0 bases and J dropped 1 base, with 8 bases sitting between them. The DNA for the CDR3 is TGCGCCAGCAGCTTGGCCACAGGGTCTGGGGCCAACGTCCTGACTTTC. Protein sequence: CASSLATGSGANVLTF.

V is TRBV2 and J is TRBJ1-1; D ambiguous. Trimming cost V 7 bases and J 2 bases, with 14 bases left between them. Germline loops: CDR1 SNHLY, CDR2 FYNNEI. This CDR3 is built from 14 residues. The CDR3: CASNHGRSNTEAFF. Here the CDR3 DNA reads TGTGCCAGCAATCATGGCAGATCTAACACTGAAGCTTTCTTT.

About this clone itself: Its ends do not fully match the called genes, so a read error is possible. This chain joins TRBV29-1 and TRBJ1-2, with D tentatively TRBD1 (5 bases). Germline V gene sequence: CDR1 SQVTM, CDR2 ANQGSEA. The CDR3 sequence is 11 residues long. This CDR3 is CSVGQGDGYPF. CDR3 nucleotide sequence: TGCAGCGTTGGTCAGGGTGATGGCTACCCCTTC.

CDR3: CASSVVGGTADTQYF. The CDR3 region has the DNA TGTGCCAGCAGCGTAGTCGGCGGGACAGCAGATACGCAGTATTTT. The chain uses TRBV9 and TRBJ2-3; possibly TRBD1 for D (7 bases). Trimming took 0 bases from V and 4 from J, leaving 12 bases between them. The germline V gene encodes CDR1 SGDLS and CDR2 YYNGEE. The CDR3 length is 15 residues.

The chain carries TRBV5-6 and TRBJ2-3; 8 nucleotides match TRBD2. J lost 2 bases, V lost 1 base, and 3 bases had no gene match. Germline CDR1 reads SGHDT; CDR2 reads YYEEEE. There are 15 residues in the CDR3. The CDR3 region has the DNA TGTGCCAGCAGCTTGACTAGCGGATTCACAGATACGCAGTATTTT. It specifies CASSLTSGFTDTQYF.

The genes are TRBV9 and TRBJ2-5, with D perhaps matching TRBD1 (6 bases). The end of the DNA aligns better with TRBJ2-7, so the J call may be wrong. Germline CDR1 SGDLS, CDR2 YYNGEE. The CDR3 runs 15 residues. This CDR3 is CASSTLGAPTYEQYF. The CDR3 DNA reads TGTGCCAGCAGCACGTTGGGGGCGCCAACCTACGAGCAGTACTTC.

The chain has TRBV7-2 and TRBJ2-1; a weak D match, TRBD1 (6 bases). Trimming removed 3 bases at V and 8 bases at J, with 20 bases between. CDR3 length: 16 amino acids. The germline V gene has CDR1 SGHTA and CDR2 FQGNSA. CDR3 amino acids: CASSFSLLLTGDEQFF. CDR3 bases: TGTGCCAGCAGCTTCTCCCTTCTTTTGACAGGAGATGAGCAGTTCTTC. Complete variable domain (other parts from reference TRBV7-2 and TRBJ2-1): GAGVSQSPSNKVTEKGKDVELRCDPISGHTALYWYRQSLGQGLEFLIYFQGNSAPDKSGLPSDRFSAERTGGSVSTLTIQRTQQEDSAVYLCASSFSLLLTGDEQFFGPGTRLTVL.

The rearrangement joins TRBV4-1 to TRBJ2-1, with 11 bases matching TRBD2. The germline V gene encodes CDR1 MGHRA and CDR2 YSYEKL. The J segment lost 0 bases and the V segment lost 3 bases, leaving 1 base of the junction unmatched. The CDR3 sequence is 16 residues long. The DNA for the CDR3 is TGCGCCAGCAGCCATAGCGGGGGGGCCTCCTACAATGAGCAGTTCTTC. Translation gives CASSHSGGASYNEQFF.

The gene calls are TRBV14 and TRBJ2-3; 7 bases line up with TRBD1. The ends lost 7 bases at V and 2 bases at J; junction bases unmatched: 6. In germline, CDR1 is SGHDN, CDR2 FVKESK. The CDR3 contains 14 residues. CDR3 sequence reads: CASTRGQTTDTQYF. CDR3 in DNA: TGTGCCAGCACAAGGGGGCAGACCACAGATACGCAGTATTTT.

This clone turned up a few times. This rearrangement joins TRBV7-9 to TRBJ1-1; D is undetermined. Trimming cost V 2 bases and J 5 bases, with 9 bases left between them. Looked up from germline, CDR1 is SEHNR and CDR2 is FQNEAQ (reference sequence). This CDR3 is 13 amino acids long. The CDR3 protein is CASSLSLGTEAFF. The CDR3 DNA reads TGTGCCAGCAGCTTATCTCTAGGTACTGAAGCTTTCTTT.

In this sample, this clone turned up a few times. The rearrangement links TRBV2 to TRBJ1-5, with D possibly matching TRBD1 (6 bases). Germline V gene sequence: CDR1 SNHLY, CDR2 FYNNEI. Trimming stripped 2 bases from V and 6 bases from J, with 14 bases between. CDR3 length: 15 residues. CDR3 amino acids: CASSEWKTGTQPQHF. CDR3 nucleotide sequence: TGTGCCAGCAGTGAATGGAAGACAGGAACTCAGCCCCAGCATTTT.

This clone was found once. The J gene is TRBJ2-1, the V gene TRBV11-1; 7 positions match TRBD2. Germline CDR1 reads SGHAT; CDR2 reads FQDESV (reference sequence). V shed 1 base and J 7 bases; nucleotides not matched to a gene: 7. This CDR3 spans 15 amino acids. Written as DNA, the CDR3 is TGTGCCAGCAGCTTAGGTGCGGGAGACTTTAATGAGCAGTTCTTC. Its translation: CASSLGAGDFNEQFF.

V gene TRBV5-1 combines with J gene TRBJ1-2, with a tentative D call TRBD1 (5 bases). Trimming removed 3 bases at V and 3 bases at J, with 15 bases between. The V gene's germline CDR1 is SGHRS and CDR2 YFSETQ. The CDR3 is made up of 15 amino acids. This CDR3 is CASSSDGQGDYGYTF. CDR3 nucleotide sequence: TGCGCCAGCAGCTCGGACGGCCAAGGGGACTATGGCTACACCTTC.

The chain employs TRBV7-3 and TRBJ2-7; D may be TRBD1 (5 bases). The length of the CDR3 is 12 residues. From germline, CDR1 is SGHTA and CDR2 FQGTGA. V lost 3 bases and J 6 bases, leaving 9 bases between the germline ends. The CDR3 DNA reads as TGTGCCAGCAGCTTTCAGGGCGGCGAGCAGTACTTC. Protein sequence: CASSFQGGEQYF.

This clone was detected only a few times. The chain employs TRBV27 and TRBJ2-1, with 9 nucleotides matching TRBD1. The length of the CDR3 is 15 residues. The germline gives CDR1 MNHEY, CDR2 SMNVEV (reference sequence). V dropped 2 bases and J dropped 7; count of bases not matched to a gene: 6. CDR3: CASSLTGGTQNEQFF. In DNA form, the CDR3 reads TGTGCCAGCAGTTTAACAGGGGGCACACAGAATGAGCAGTTCTTC.